This TCR beta chain was captured by sequencing in a study of cytomegalovirus exposure and HLA in healthy donors. On the study more broadly: A data release that came early held approximately 85 million unique TCRs from HLA-typed donors.

The donors (healthy individuals) were bone marrow donors. As concerns this clone: No antigen is known for it.

Regarding the study as a whole: Earlier analysis looked at TCR beta V segments, and most were productive about 87% or about 30% of the time. While the bulk of TCR sequences proved rare, some public TCRs turned up in many donors.

In the PCR, 60 Vbeta and 13 Jbeta primers were used. The data were produced by immunoSEQ multiplex PCR, yet TCRdb's version contains in-frame clones alone and is incomplete. The sample has under 200,000 clones; roughly 71% are singletons. Germline V gene data show CDR1 as SGHRS and CDR2 as YFSETQ. Between the trimmed V and J ends, which lost 0 bases and 7 bases, there was a span of 17 bases. The CDR3 loop spans 15 amino acids. Input material: PBMCs. The TCR sequence derives from a woman between 50 and 59 years old in good health and CMV-seropositive. This chain connects TRBV5-1 to TRBJ2-7; a weak D match, TRBD1 (5 bases). CDR3 region: CASSLASGWSREQYF. CDR3 bases: TGCGCCAGCAGCTTGGCGTCAGGGTGGTCCCGGGAGCAGTACTTC.